Listed below are T cell receptor beta chains from one sample, sequenced in a study of lymphopenia after photon versus proton radiotherapy. TCRdb keeps only in-frame clones here, not all; method: immunoSEQ multiplex PCR. This sample has tens of thousands of clones, with roughly 93% found just once. The source was peripheral blood, collected from a patient treated with photon-based radiotherapy. The receptors originated from a woman in her 70s with pancreatic cancer. Both conserved end residues are part of each CDR3. A D gene is named only where the DNA matches it firmly. Not every row has a clone size; where given, it reads once, few, many or a size class.

TRBD2	-	TRBV28	TRBJ2-1	CASSREGLALTEQFF	TGTGCCAGCAGCAGGGAGGGACTAGCGCTCACTGAGCAGTTCTTC
-	-	TRBV4-3	TRBJ2-5	CASSQDGRGPETQYF	TGCGCCAGCAGCCAAGACGGGAGAGGGCCGGAGACCCAGTACTTC
-	-	TRBV29-1	TRBJ2-5	CSVRGPNQETQYF	TGCAGCGTTCGTGGACCGAACCAAGAGACCCAGTACTTC
-	-	TRBV2	TRBJ2-3	CASSTESGRTDTQYF	TGTGCCAGCTCCACCGAGAGCGGGCGCACAGATACGCAGTATTTT
TRBD1	-	TRBV9	TRBJ2-3	CASSVGPGQTTDTQYF	TGTGCCAGCAGCGTAGGCCCGGGACAGACGACAGATACGCAGTATTTT
-	once	TRBV15	TRBJ1-1	CATSRGGGNTEAFF	TGTGCCACCAGCAGAGGTGGGGGAAACACTGAAGCTTTCTTT
-	-	TRBV19	TRBJ2-5	CAAGQETQYF	TGTGCCGCGGGGCAAGAGACCCAGTACTTC
TRBD2	-	TRBV30	TRBJ2-1	CAWSGGLAGSAGGYNEQFF	TGTGCCTGGAGTGGAGGACTAGCGGGATCTGCCGGGGGCTACAATGAGCAGTTCTTC
TRBD2	-	TRBV6-5	TRBJ2-1	CASSYPGLAGANEQFF	TGTGCCAGCAGCTACCCGGGACTAGCGGGAGCCAATGAGCAGTTCTTC
TRBD2	-	TRBV19	TRBJ2-1	CASSIGASGGSYKGQFF	TGTGCCAGTAGTATTGGGGCTAGCGGGGGTTCCTACAAGGGGCAGTTCTTC
TRBD2	-	TRBV19	TRBJ2-5	CASSIGVGRAIAQETQYF	TGTGCCAGTAGTATAGGGGTGGGGAGGGCCATTGCTCAAGAGACCCAGTACTTC
-	-	TRBV7-2	TRBJ2-7	CASSLAPVGLTYEQYF	TGTGCCAGCAGCTTAGCCCCCGTTGGACTCACCTACGAGCAGTACTTC
TRBD2	-	TRBV7-2	TRBJ2-1	CASSLRGPILAGGNEQFF	TGTGCCAGCAGCTTAAGAGGCCCAATACTAGCGGGAGGCAATGAGCAGTTCTTC
TRBD1	-	TRBV7-2	TRBJ1-2	CASSLQTGGTDGYTF	TGTGCCAGCAGCCTCCAGACAGGGGGAACGGATGGCTACACCTTC
-	-	TRBV7-3	TRBJ2-5	CASSPGQLEGETQYF	TGTGCCAGCAGCCCCGGGCAGTTAGAGGGAGAGACCCAGTACTTC
-	-	TRBV28	TRBJ2-3	CASSRPGHLISTDTQYF	TGTGCCAGCAGCAGACCGGGACATTTAATAAGCACAGATACGCAGTATTTT
-	-	TRBV29-1	TRBJ2-1	CSGRDHEQFF	TGCAGCGGTCGGGACCATGAGCAGTTCTTC
TRBD2	-	TRBV27	TRBJ2-6	CASSLFLAGLGSGANVLTF	TGTGCCAGCAGTTTATTTCTAGCGGGATTAGGGTCTGGGGCCAACGTCCTGACTTTC
-	-	TRBV25-1	TRBJ2-7	CASSDQHEQYF	TGTGCCAGCAGTGATCAGCACGAGCAGTACTTC
TRBD1	-	TRBV19	TRBJ2-1	CASRTGTGDYNEQFF	TGTGCCAGTAGGACCGGGACAGGGGACTACAATGAGCAGTTCTTC
-	-	TRBV11-2	TRBJ2-7	CASSRVQGSYEQYF	TGTGCCAGCAGCCGGGTCCAGGGCTCTTACGAGCAGTACTTC
TRBD2	-	TRBV7-2	TRBJ2-7	CASSFASGSTSSYEQYF	TGTGCCAGCAGCTTCGCTAGCGGGAGTACCAGCTCCTACGAGCAGTACTTC
TRBD1	-	TRBV29-1	TRBJ1-1	CSGTGRTGSTEAFF	TGCAGCGGAACCGGACGGACAGGTAGCACTGAAGCTTTCTTT
TRBD2	-	TRBV19	TRBJ2-5	CASSITSGSYETQYF	TGTGCCAGTAGTATCACGAGCGGGAGTTATGAGACCCAGTACTTC
-	-	TRBV4-3	TRBJ2-3	CASSQDLPGSDHRGDTQYF	TGCGCCAGCAGCCAAGATCTCCCCGGGTCTGATCATCGGGGAGATACGCAGTATTTT
TRBD2	-	TRBV30	TRBJ2-1	CAWRLAGGPNEQFF	TGTGCCTGGAGACTAGCGGGAGGGCCCAATGAGCAGTTCTTC
-	-	TRBV7-2	TRBJ1-5	CASSRMGSNQPQHF	TGTGCCAGCAGCCGGATGGGGAGCAATCAGCCCCAGCATTTT
TRBD1	few	TRBV2	TRBJ1-1	CASSEDRGRGTEAFF	TGTGCCAGCAGTGAGGACAGGGGGCGAGGCACTGAAGCTTTCTTT
-	-	TRBV30	TRBJ1-5	CAWSVKKGIRNQPQHF	TGTGCCTGGAGTGTGAAAAAAGGTATTCGCAATCAGCCCCAGCATTTT
TRBD1	-	TRBV7-9	TRBJ1-1	CASSQQGAENTEAFF	TGTGCCAGCAGCCAACAGGGGGCGGAGAACACTGAAGCTTTCTTT
-	-	TRBV5-6	TRBJ1-1	CASSLESGAGTEAFF	TGTGCCAGCAGCTTGGAGTCGGGGGCCGGCACTGAAGCTTTCTTT
-	-	TRBV30	TRBJ1-4	CAWGSGAATNEKLFF	TGTGCCTGGGGGTCGGGCGCCGCAACTAATGAAAAACTGTTTTTT
-	-	TRBV7-8	TRBJ2-3	CASSFRQGTDTQYF	TGTGCCAGCAGCTTCCGACAGGGCACAGATACGCAGTATTTT
-	-	TRBV11-2	TRBJ2-7	CASSHEEGSYEQYF	TGTGCCAGCAGCCATGAAGAAGGCTCCTACGAGCAGTACTTC
-	-	TRBV7-9	TRBJ2-1	CASSLGGSGNEQFF	TGTGCCAGCAGCTTAGGAGGGAGTGGCAATGAGCAGTTCTTC
-	-	TRBV25-1	TRBJ2-3	CASSGRGPDTQYF	TGTGCCAGCAGCGGGAGAGGTCCAGATACGCAGTATTTT
TRBD1	-	TRBV4-2	TRBJ2-1	CASSQGGQGVSYNEQFF	TGTGCCAGCAGCCAAGGAGGACAGGGGGTCTCCTACAATGAGCAGTTCTTC
-	-	TRBV7-2	TRBJ1-4	CASSLEEVGKLFF	TGTGCCAGCAGCTTAGAGGAGGTGGGAAAACTGTTTTTT
-	-	TRBV7-8	TRBJ1-1	CASSLARGPTEAFF	TGTGCCAGCAGCTTAGCCAGGGGTCCCACTGAAGCTTTCTTT
-	-	TRBV30	TRBJ2-7	CAWSTALEKYF	TGTGCCTGGAGTACAGCACTGGAGAAGTACTTC
-	-	TRBV4-2	TRBJ2-6	CASSQEGQAVGANVLTF	TGTGCCAGCAGCCAAGAAGGGCAGGCGGTAGGGGCCAACGTCCTGACTTTC
-	-	TRBV4-3	TRBJ1-1	CASSQGAGLNTEAFF	TGCGCCAGCAGCCAAGGGGCGGGGTTGAACACTGAAGCTTTCTTT
TRBD2	-	TRBV2	TRBJ2-1	CASRGGLADNEQFF	TGTGCCAGCAGGGGGGGACTAGCGGACAATGAGCAGTTCTTC
TRBD1	-	TRBV7-9	TRBJ1-1	CASSLGTGLNTEAFF	TGTGCCAGCAGCTTAGGGACAGGGTTGAACACTGAAGCTTTCTTT
-	-	TRBV5-4	TRBJ2-1	CASSLPGGGGNNEQFF	TGTGCCAGCAGCTTGCCGGGGGGCGGCGGGAACAATGAGCAGTTCTTC
-	-	TRBV7-9	TRBJ2-1	CASSWGAGNEQFF	TGTGCCAGCAGCTGGGGGGCGGGTAATGAGCAGTTCTTC
-	-	TRBV21-1	TRBJ2-5	CASSKGTTNQETQYF	TGTGCCAGCAGCAAAGGGACAACCAACCAAGAGACCCAGTACTTC
-	-	TRBV29-1	TRBJ2-7	CSTRDGTYEQYF	TGCAGCACCCGGGACGGAACCTACGAGCAGTACTTC
TRBD2	-	TRBV28	TRBJ2-7	CASSLRTSGAYEQYF	TGTGCCAGCAGTCTGCGGACTAGCGGAGCCTACGAGCAGTACTTC
-	-	TRBV7-2	TRBJ1-2	CASSHRDPRIYGYTF	TGTGCCAGCAGCCACCGGGACCCTAGGATCTATGGCTACACCTTC
-	-	TRBV9	TRBJ2-7	CASSVGGRDPQYF	TGTGCCAGCAGCGTAGGGGGACGGGACCCCCAGTACTTC
-	few	TRBV15	TRBJ2-7	CATSSLWSGDEQYF	TGTGCCACCAGCAGCCTCTGGTCCGGCGACGAGCAGTACTTC
-	-	TRBV14	TRBJ2-5	CASSQMLDSTKETQYF	TGTGCCAGCAGCCAAATGCTGGACAGCACTAAAGAGACCCAGTACTTC
-	-	TRBV7-9	TRBJ2-3	CASSLLVSDTQYF	TGTGCCAGCAGCTTATTGGTCTCAGATACGCAGTATTTT
-	-	TRBV4-3	TRBJ2-2	CASSQVGTGDWGELFF	TGCGCCAGCAGCCAAGTAGGGACCGGCGATTGGGGGGAGCTGTTTTTT
-	-	TRBV23-1	TRBJ2-3	CASPRWGTQYF	TGCGCCAGCCCCCGGTGGGGGACGCAGTATTTT
TRBD1	-	TRBV6-5	TRBJ1-1	CASRRTGAEAFF	TGTGCCAGCAGGCGGACAGGGGCTGAAGCTTTCTTT
-	-	TRBV7-2	TRBJ1-5	CASSAQGSNQPQHF	TGTGCCAGCAGCGCACAGGGTTCCAATCAGCCCCAGCATTTT
TRBD2	once	TRBV7-2	TRBJ2-7	CASSLNSGRAYEQYF	TGTGCCAGCAGCTTAAACAGCGGGAGGGCCTACGAGCAGTACTTC